This T cell receptor beta chain was sequenced in a study of T cell changes during pregnancy in multiple sclerosis. Libraries were prepared by immunoSEQ multiplex PCR; TCRdb keeps only in-frame clonotypes and omits some of them. The sample has around 96,000 clones; just under 95% are singletons. V was clipped by 3 bases and J by 0 bases, with 8 bases between them. The CDR3 covers 14 residues. In germline, CDR1 is SEHNR, CDR2 FQNEAQ (reference sequence). This clone was seen a handful of times. The material was peripheral blood, obtained in the first trimester of pregnancy. J is TRBJ1-1 and V is TRBV7-9, with D tentatively TRBD1 (5 bases). The sequence derives from a female donor with multiple sclerosis, enrolled in a pregnancy study. CDR3 nucleotide sequence: TGTGCCAGCAGCTTGCAGGGAATGAACACTGAAGCTTTCTTT. Its protein product is CASSLQGMNTEAFF.